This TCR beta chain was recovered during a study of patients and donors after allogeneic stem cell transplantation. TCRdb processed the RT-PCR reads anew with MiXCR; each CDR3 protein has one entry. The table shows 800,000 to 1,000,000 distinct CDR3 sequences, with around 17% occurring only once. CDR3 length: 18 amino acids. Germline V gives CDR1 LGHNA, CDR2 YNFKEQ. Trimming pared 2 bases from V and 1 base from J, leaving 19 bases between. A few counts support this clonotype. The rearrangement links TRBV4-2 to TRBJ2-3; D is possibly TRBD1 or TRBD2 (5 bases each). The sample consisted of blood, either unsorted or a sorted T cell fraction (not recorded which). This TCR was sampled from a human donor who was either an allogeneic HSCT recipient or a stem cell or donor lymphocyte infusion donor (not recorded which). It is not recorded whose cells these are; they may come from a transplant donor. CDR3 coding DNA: TGTGCCAGCAGCCAACCCCGAGGGGCGGGTACAGGCACAGATACGCAGTATTTT. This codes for CASSQPRGAGTGTDTQYF.